This TCR beta chain derives from a study of T-cell memory formation after mild COVID-19 (dated by TCRdb to the early 2020s). For context, the study as a whole: TCR sequence clusters from the two donors were largely donor specific. T-cell clones expanding and contracting after mild COVID-19 in a couple of donors were tracked by longitudinal TCRalpha and TCRbeta repertoire sequencing. The cohort was made up of two young adult volunteers, one female and one male, who were previously healthy.

Cut back by 0 bases and 0 bases, the V and J ends lie 10 bases apart. The CDR3, from cysteine to valine, totals 15 residues. The sequence is cut down to CDR3 DNA, 45 bases in frame from base 1. CDR1 and CDR2 are drawn from the germline V gene: SGHRS, YFSETQ. These reads were obtained on an Illumina NovaSeq 6000. TCRalpha and TCRbeta cDNA libraries were built by 5'RACE with constant-segment primers, adding sample barcodes and unique molecular identifiers. RNA was extracted from every sample with Trizol reagent. Libraries were amplified in two PCR steps, with a second sample barcode and Illumina TruSeq adapters added in the second step. The libraries were sequenced on an Illumina NovaSeq using 2 x 150 bp paired-end reads. As for the original processing: Reads were demultiplexed and collapsed into UMI-guided consensus sequences with migec v1.2.7. Using mixcr v2.1.11, UMI consensuses were aligned to TRA and TRB V and J templates and then assembled into clonotypes. Expanded or contracted clonotypes were those called significant by both edgeR and NoisET, with noise models trained on biological replicates. For edgeR calls, the cutoffs were a false discovery rate-adjusted p below 0.01 and a log2 fold-change threshold of 1. As an exploratory analysis of dynamics, max-normalized trajectories of the 1000 most abundant clonotypes were examined with PCA combined with hierarchical clustering. The CD4 or CD8 phenotype of responding clones was assigned using the separately sequenced CD4+ and CD8+ repertoires. The public sequencing data were trimmed at Q25 with fastp and processed into clonotypes with MiXCR by TCRdb, which kept only in-frame beta chains. Rows are unified per CDR3 protein, each entry keeping the most common DNA and genes. In this record, the V and J calls reflect TCRdb's handling and not the investigators' own analysis. This sample is represented by about 130,000 distinct CDR3 sequences; around 15% of them were singletons. The ten largest clones take up approximately 5.5% of the sample.

Broader findings and caveats from the paper: The study included only a couple of mild cases, and larger cohorts that include severe cases with pre-infection samples were judged to be necessary. SARS-CoV-2 specificity of the second-wave clones peaking on day 37 was not confirmed. Balanced CD4/CD8 phenotypes were observed for clones contracting from day 15 to 85, whereas a bias towards CD4+ was observed for a second wave of clones expanding from day 15 to 37. Some responding clones were detected in pre-infection memory, suggesting pre-existing cross-reactive memory T cells joined the SARS-CoV-2 response. Contracting CD4+ clones were located mainly in the CM and EM memory subsets, whereas CD8+ clones were found to be enriched in EMRA.

Of note for this clonotype: Its antigen is unknown. No base-level quality is on record; no much larger clone is a single base apart.

PBMCs were isolated by Ficoll-Paque density gradient centrifugation. The receptor was derived from a man aged 18 to 29 who had mild COVID-19 (a few samples of this study predate the infection). The sample titles of this study are shuffled in the database, so cell type and time point are left out; the donor was told from shared clones. The V and J genes are TRBV5-1 and TRBJ2-7; the D gene is not confidently resolved. Sequenced sample: PBMCs or a T cell subset sorted from them (not recorded which). This receptor has the CDR3 CASSLGPSSSYEQYV. The bases are TGCGCCAGCAGCTTGGGCCCCTCCAGCTCCTACGAGCAGTACGTC.